A selection of T cell receptor beta chains follows, all from one sample in a study of blood T cell repertoires in COVID-19. The repertoire was sequenced with immunoSEQ multiplex PCR; TCRdb's copy has only in-frame clones and lacks some. In the table there are about 100,000 clones, about nine tenths of which are singletons. Sequencing was performed on peripheral blood. These TCRs come from a man aged 45 to 65 with acute or convalescent COVID-19. The CDR3 runs from the conserved cysteine through the conserved F or W. The D gene is left open where the match is weak. A clone size is listed for some rows: how often the clone was seen (once, few, many), or a class if it is expanded.

j_gene	d_gene	abundance	v_gene	CDR3aa	CDR3nt
TRBJ2-4	.	.	TRBV19	CASSPEGPKNIQYF	TGTGCCAGTAGTCCGGAGGGTCCCAAAAACATTCAGTACTTC
TRBJ1-6	.	.	TRBV5-5	CASSLERAGSSPLHF	TGTGCCAGCAGCTTGGAAAGGGCCGGGAGTTCACCCCTCCACTTT
TRBJ2-1	.	.	TRBV18	CASSPLQAEQFF	TGTGCCAGCTCGCCACTCCAGGCTGAGCAGTTCTTC
TRBJ2-1	.	once	TRBV11-3	CASSLDGYRDEQFF	TGTGCCAGCAGCTTAGATGGCTATCGGGATGAGCAGTTCTTC
TRBJ2-7	.	.	TRBV4-1	CASSQGWLWADEQYF	TGCGCCAGCAGCCAAGGGTGGTTGTGGGCCGACGAGCAGTACTTC
TRBJ1-1	.	.	TRBV24-1	CATSDYGDTEAFF	TGTGCCACCAGTGATTATGGAGACACTGAAGCTTTCTTT
TRBJ2-7	.	.	TRBV6-6	CASSYPGLGGQDEQYF	TGTGCCAGCAGTTATCCGGGACTAGGAGGACAGGACGAGCAGTACTTC
TRBJ1-2	TRBD1	.	TRBV19	CASSIGGTGVGYTF	TGTGCCAGTAGTATAGGAGGGACAGGGGTTGGCTACACCTTC
TRBJ2-7	TRBD1	.	TRBV5-1	CASSLQGALGEQYF	TGCGCCAGCAGCTTGCAGGGGGCTCTTGGGGAGCAGTACTTC
TRBJ2-7	TRBD2	.	TRBV6-2/TRBV6-3	CASSYSITSGSDEQYF	TGTGCCAGCAGTTACTCAATTACTAGCGGGAGTGACGAGCAGTACTTC
TRBJ2-5	TRBD2	.	TRBV30	CAWSGTSGSQETQYF	TGTGCCTGGAGTGGGACTAGCGGGAGCCAAGAGACCCAGTACTTC
TRBJ1-2	.	.	TRBV30	CAWTTPGGNYGYTF	TGTGCCTGGACTACCCCCGGGGGAAACTATGGCTACACCTTC
TRBJ2-2	.	.	TRBV14	CASSQAPDGEYTGELFF	TGTGCCAGCAGCCAAGCCCCCGATGGGGAGTACACCGGGGAGCTGTTTTTT
TRBJ2-7	TRBD2	.	TRBV19	CASSRSGTIRSYEQYF	TGTGCCAGTAGCAGATCCGGGACTATTCGATCCTACGAGCAGTACTTC
TRBJ1-1	TRBD1	.	TRBV7-2	CASSLADRRNTEAFF	TGTGCCAGCAGCTTAGCGGACAGGCGGAACACTGAAGCTTTCTTT
TRBJ1-5	.	.	TRBV2	CASSGAARYQPQHF	TGTGCCAGCAGTGGGGCAGCCAGATATCAGCCCCAGCATTTT
TRBJ2-5	TRBD1	.	TRBV11-1	CASSQGQRETQYF	TGTGCCAGCAGCCAGGGACAGCGGGAGACCCAGTACTTC
TRBJ2-3	.	.	TRBV29-1	CSGGSPSTDTQYF	TGCAGCGGGGGTAGCCCTAGCACAGATACGCAGTATTTT
TRBJ1-1	.	.	TRBV2	CASSIRDRTEAFF	TGTGCCAGCAGTATCCGGGATCGCACTGAAGCTTTCTTT
TRBJ1-2	.	.	TRBV18	CASPLTSNYGYTF	TGTGCCAGCCCCCTTACAAGTAACTATGGCTACACCTTC
TRBJ2-1	TRBD2	.	TRBV5-1	CASSLGPLALAGDGDEQFF	TGCGCCAGCAGCTTAGGGCCGTTAGCGCTAGCGGGAGACGGCGATGAGCAGTTCTTC
TRBJ1-4	.	.	TRBV6-5	CASRTASAEKLFF	TGTGCCAGCAGGACAGCCTCGGCTGAAAAACTGTTTTTT
TRBJ1-2	TRBD1	once	TRBV6-5	CASHPGGQLYGYTF	TGTGCCAGTCACCCAGGGGGACAACTCTATGGCTACACCTTC
TRBJ2-1	TRBD2	few	TRBV2	CASRRLAGELVVYNEQFF	TGTGCCAGCAGAAGACTAGCGGGAGAGTTGGTGGTCTACAATGAGCAGTTCTTC
TRBJ2-3	TRBD2	.	TRBV28	CASSPRSGRATDTQYF	TGTGCCAGCAGCCCTAGGAGCGGGAGGGCCACAGATACGCAGTATTTT
TRBJ2-1	.	few	TRBV19	CASSKDGSSYNEQFF	TGTGCCAGTAGTAAGGACGGGAGCTCCTACAATGAGCAGTTCTTC
TRBJ1-1	TRBD1	.	TRBV6-5	CASSNDRDTEAFF	TGTGCCAGCAGCAACGACAGGGACACTGAAGCTTTCTTT
TRBJ2-4	.	once	TRBV7-9	CASSQTDRRIQYF	TGTGCCAGCAGCCAAACCGACAGGCGCATTCAGTACTTC
TRBJ2-5	.	.	TRBV9	CASSVAQRETQYF	TGTGCCAGCAGCGTAGCGCAGCGAGAGACCCAGTACTTC
TRBJ2-5	.	.	TRBV21-1	CASSRSGTGVQETQYF	TGTGCCAGCAGCCGATCCGGGACAGGGGTCCAAGAGACCCAGTACTTC
TRBJ2-3	TRBD1	.	TRBV6-1	CASSGQGAFRTDTQYF	TGTGCCAGCAGTGGACAGGGGGCTTTTCGCACAGATACGCAGTATTTT
TRBJ2-7	.	few	TRBV3-1/TRBV3-2	CASNAGFGEQYF	TGTGCCAGCAATGCGGGGTTCGGCGAGCAGTACTTC
TRBJ2-1	TRBD1	.	TRBV24-1	CATSDEGQGAPNEQFF	TGTGCCACCAGTGATGAGGGACAGGGGGCCCCCAATGAGCAGTTCTTC
TRBJ2-5	TRBD2	.	TRBV2	CASSDPGLGRETQYF	TGTGCCAGCAGTGACCCGGGACTAGGGAGGGAGACCCAGTACTTC
TRBJ1-2	TRBD1	.	TRBV28	CASRSGQSNYGYTF	TGTGCCAGCAGGTCGGGACAGTCTAACTATGGCTACACCTTC
TRBJ1-6	TRBD1	.	TRBV7-8	CASTLGQRNSPLHF	TGTGCCAGCACCTTGGGACAGAGAAATTCACCCCTCCACTTT
TRBJ2-3	TRBD1	.	TRBV2	CASKGAGTDTQYF	TGTGCCAGCAAGGGGGCTGGCACAGATACGCAGTATTTT
TRBJ1-5	TRBD1	.	TRBV6-1	CASSERAGTGPRNQPQHF	TGTGCCAGCAGTGAACGTGCCGGGACAGGGCCGCGCAATCAGCCCCAGCATTTT
TRBJ2-5	TRBD2	.	TRBV19	CASSIAVSGSSTQYF	TGTGCCAGTAGTATAGCCGTTAGCGGGAGTAGCACCCAGTACTTC